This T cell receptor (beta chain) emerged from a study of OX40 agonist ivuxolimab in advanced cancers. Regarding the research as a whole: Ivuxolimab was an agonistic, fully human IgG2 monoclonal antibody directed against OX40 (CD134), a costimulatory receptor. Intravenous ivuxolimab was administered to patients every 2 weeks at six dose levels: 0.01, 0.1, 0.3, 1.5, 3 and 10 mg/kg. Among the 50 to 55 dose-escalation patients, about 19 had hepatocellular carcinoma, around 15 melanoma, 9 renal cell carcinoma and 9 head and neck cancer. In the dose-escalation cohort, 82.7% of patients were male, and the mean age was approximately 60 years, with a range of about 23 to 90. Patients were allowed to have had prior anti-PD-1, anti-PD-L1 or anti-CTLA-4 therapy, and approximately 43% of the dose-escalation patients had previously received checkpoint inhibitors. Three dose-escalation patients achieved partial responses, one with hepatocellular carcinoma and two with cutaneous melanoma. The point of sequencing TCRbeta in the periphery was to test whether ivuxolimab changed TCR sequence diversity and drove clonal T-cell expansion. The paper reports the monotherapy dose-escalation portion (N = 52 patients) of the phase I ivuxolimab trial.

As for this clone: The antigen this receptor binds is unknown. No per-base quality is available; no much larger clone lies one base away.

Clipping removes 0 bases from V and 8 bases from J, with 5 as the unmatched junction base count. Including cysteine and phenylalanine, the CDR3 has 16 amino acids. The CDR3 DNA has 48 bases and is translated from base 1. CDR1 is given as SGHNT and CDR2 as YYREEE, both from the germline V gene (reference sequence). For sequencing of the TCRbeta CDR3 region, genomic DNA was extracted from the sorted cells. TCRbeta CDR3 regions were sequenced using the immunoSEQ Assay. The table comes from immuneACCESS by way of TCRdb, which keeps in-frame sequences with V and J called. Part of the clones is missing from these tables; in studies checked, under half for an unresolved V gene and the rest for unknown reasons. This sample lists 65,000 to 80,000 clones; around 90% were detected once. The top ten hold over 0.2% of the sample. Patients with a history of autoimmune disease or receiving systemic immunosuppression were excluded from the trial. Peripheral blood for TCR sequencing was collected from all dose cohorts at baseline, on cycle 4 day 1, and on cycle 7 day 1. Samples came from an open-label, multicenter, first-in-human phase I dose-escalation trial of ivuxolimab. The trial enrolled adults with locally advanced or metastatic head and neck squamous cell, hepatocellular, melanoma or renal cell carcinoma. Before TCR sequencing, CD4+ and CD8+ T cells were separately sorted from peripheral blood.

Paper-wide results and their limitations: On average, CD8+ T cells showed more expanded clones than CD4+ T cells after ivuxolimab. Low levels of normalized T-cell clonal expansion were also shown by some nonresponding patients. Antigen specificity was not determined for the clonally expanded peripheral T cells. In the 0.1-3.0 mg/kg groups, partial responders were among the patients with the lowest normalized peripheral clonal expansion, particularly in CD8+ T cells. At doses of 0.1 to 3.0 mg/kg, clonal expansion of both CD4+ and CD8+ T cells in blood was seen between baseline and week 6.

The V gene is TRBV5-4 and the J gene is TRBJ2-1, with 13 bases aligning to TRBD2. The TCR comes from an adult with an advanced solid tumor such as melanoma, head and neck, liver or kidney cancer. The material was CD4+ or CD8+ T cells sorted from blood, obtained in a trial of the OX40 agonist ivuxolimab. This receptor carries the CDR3 CASSLEGTSGIYEQFF. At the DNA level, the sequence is TGTGCCAGCAGCTTGGAGGGGACTAGCGGGATTTATGAGCAGTTCTTC.